This passage covers 18 T cell receptor beta chains from one sample sequenced in a study of spatial heterogeneity in lung cancer. Time point here: sample taken at primary tumor resection. Sequencing of whole RNA from tumor, nontumor lung or frozen PBMC involved no sorting. Each CDR3 protein gets one entry after TCRdb re-called the 5' RACE reads with MiXCR. The data show some 8,000 distinct CDR3 sequences, with 5% to 5.5% seen just once and over 30% held by the top ten. This sample comprised PBMCs, obtained at surgery. These receptors were taken from a male donor with early-stage non-small cell lung cancer.

The sample holds many counts of this clonotype. Here the CDR3 DNA reads TGCGCCAGCAGCTTACAGGGGTCCAATCGCGAGCAGTACTTC. Translation gives CASSLQGSNREQYF. The chain uses TRBV5-1 and TRBJ2-7; TRBD1 aligns across 7 bases. Per the germline V gene, CDR1 is SGHRS and CDR2 is YFSETQ. With 2 bases clipped from V and 6 bases from J, the junction kept 8 bases outside the gene matches. CDR3 length: 14 residues.

This clonotype was seen at least ten times. V is TRBV5-1 and J is TRBJ2-6; a possible D gene is TRBD1 (5 bases). Trimming removed 2 bases at V and 9 bases at J, with 18 bases between. This CDR3 is 16 amino acids long. CDR1 is SGHRS and CDR2 is YFSETQ in the germline V gene. In DNA, the CDR3 is TGCGCCAGCAGCTTACTTACCCTGACAGAGTTCAACGTCCTGACTTTC. Amino acid sequence: CASSLLTLTEFNVLTF.

This clonotype was seen at least ten times. This chain uses TRBV20-1 with TRBJ1-1; D is undetermined. Germline CDR1 reads DFQATT; CDR2 reads SNEGSKA (reference sequence). V gave up 0 bases and J gave up 3 bases, with 14 bases separating them. The CDR3 is made up of 15 amino acids. The CDR3 DNA follows: TGCAGTGCTAGAGACCCCGCTACGCTGGACACTGAAGCTTTCTTT. Its translation is CSARDPATLDTEAFF.

Ten or more counts support this clonotype. The CDR3: CSARKTGADTQYF. The CDR3 nucleotides read TGCAGTGCTAGGAAAACAGGCGCAGATACGCAGTATTTT. The chain couples TRBV20-1 to TRBJ2-3, with D possibly being TRBD1 (5 bases). The CDR3 sequence is 13 residues long. The V gene's germline CDR1 is DFQATT and CDR2 SNEGSKA (reference sequence). V lost 3 bases to trimming and J lost 4 bases, with 11 bases between them.

The table lists this clonotype with many counts. The chain recombines TRBV12-3 or TRBV12-4 with TRBJ1-6; 7 nucleotides align to TRBD1. V dropped 6 bases and J dropped 5; count of bases not matched to a gene: 7. CDR3 length: 15 amino acids. The CDR3 sequence is CASSPRDSHNSPLHF. CDR3 bases: TGTGCCAGCAGCCCTCGGGACAGCCATAATTCACCCCTCCACTTT.

This clonotype was seen repeatedly, ten times or more. V usage is TRBV7-9 and J usage is TRBJ2-4, with 14 positions matching TRBD2. Per the germline V gene, CDR1 is SEHNR and CDR2 is FQNEAQ (reference sequence). This CDR3 has 19 amino acids. V was pared by 2 bases and J by 4 bases, with 10 bases of the junction left unmatched. The CDR3 loop is CASSLPLGLAGAEKNIQYF. Here the CDR3 DNA reads TGTGCCAGCAGCTTACCCCTGGGACTAGCGGGGGCCGAGAAAAACATTCAGTACTTC.

This clonotype was seen at least ten times. The J gene is TRBJ1-6, the V gene TRBV29-1; weak D call: TRBD1 (5 bases). CDR1 SQVTM and CDR2 ANQGSEA come from the germline V gene. This CDR3 is 16 amino acids long. V lost 7 bases and J 7 bases, leaving 23 bases between the germline ends. CDR3 residues: CSAPDGGVMDNSPLHF. For the CDR3, the DNA is TGCAGCGCCCCAGATGGAGGGGTAATGGACAATTCACCCCTCCACTTT.

The chain employs TRBV4-2 and TRBJ2-2; D unclear. Trimming left V 2 bases short and J 3 bases short, with 10 bases between. CDR1 LGHNA and CDR2 YNFKEQ come from the germline V gene. The CDR3 is made up of 15 amino acids. The CDR3 here is CASSQPRVYTGELFF. The CDR3, as DNA: TGTGCCAGCAGCCAACCCCGCGTATACACCGGGGAGCTGTTTTTT.

This clonotype occurred a few times. The V gene is TRBV7-6, the J gene TRBJ2-1, with no clear D. Germline V gene data show CDR1 as SGHVS and CDR2 as FNYEAQ. With 4 bases removed from V and 9 bases from J, the gap between germline ends came to 13 bases. CDR3 length: 13 residues. CDR3 amino acids: CASSSTTRSEQFF. In DNA form, the CDR3 reads TGTGCCAGCAGCTCTACGACCCGGAGTGAGCAGTTCTTC. The whole variable domain, filled in from reference TRBV7-6 and TRBJ2-1, reads GAGVSQSPRYKVTKRGQDVALRCDPISGHVSLYWYRQALGQGPEFLTYFNYEAQQDKSGLPNDRFSAERPEGSISTLTIQRTEQRDSAMYRCASSSTTRSEQFFGPGTRLTVL.

V is TRBV6-5 and J is TRBJ2-6; D may be TRBD1 (6 bases). V dropped 6 bases and J dropped 0 bases, with 12 bases sitting between them. The germline CDR1 and CDR2 sequences are MNHEY and SVGAGI. The CDR3 covers 16 residues. The DNA for the CDR3 is TGTGCCAGCAGACCGGGACAAGCCTCTGGGGCCAACGTCCTGACTTTC. This translates into CASRPGQASGANVLTF.

This clonotype is labeled medium-sized. The J gene is TRBJ2-3, the V gene TRBV4-2, with D possibly being TRBD1 (5 bases). This CDR3 has 15 residues. The germline V gene encodes CDR1 LGHNA and CDR2 YNFKEQ. V was trimmed by 3 bases and J by 4 bases, leaving 14 bases between them. CDR3 sequence (DNA): TGTGCCAGCAGCCAGTTCGCAGGGAAGGCAGATACGCAGTATTTT. Protein: CASSQFAGKADTQYF.

This clonotype was counted many times. The chain recombines TRBV19 with TRBJ2-7, with 11 bases that match TRBD2. The CDR3 length is 14 residues. The germline V gene has CDR1 LNHDA and CDR2 SQIVND (reference sequence). With V trimmed by 5 bases and J by 3 bases, 3 bases remained unmatched. The CDR3 spells CASSSGTSGYEQYF. For the CDR3, the DNA is TGTGCCAGTAGTTCCGGGACTAGCGGCTACGAGCAGTACTTC.

This clonotype was detected many times. The chain carries TRBV6-6 and TRBJ2-5; 11 bases fit TRBD2. V was clipped by 2 bases and J by 4 bases; unmatched bases: 3. The CDR3 totals 15 residues. Germline CDR1 reads MNHNY; CDR2 reads SVGAGI (reference sequence). CDR3 sequence: CASSYTSGSGETQYF. The DNA for the CDR3 is TGTGCCAGCAGTTACACTAGCGGGAGCGGAGAGACCCAGTACTTC.

V and J are TRBV10-3 and TRBJ2-5, with D perhaps given as TRBD1 or TRBD2 (5 bases each). Germline-derived CDR1 and CDR2 are ENHRY and SYGVKD. The ends were cut back, 4 bases at V and 4 bases at J, with 10 bases in the middle. This CDR3 contains 13 residues. The CDR3 loop reads CAISAPGRETQYF. The CDR3 DNA sequence: TGTGCCATCAGTGCCCCAGGGAGAGAGACCCAGTACTTC.

This clonotype has at least ten counts. The chain couples TRBV29-1 to TRBJ2-5; D is possibly TRBD1 (7 bases). Germline V gives CDR1 SQVTM, CDR2 ANQGSEA. V dropped 6 bases and J dropped 2 bases, with 19 bases sitting between them. The CDR3 sequence is 15 residues long. CDR3 DNA: TGCAGCGTCCACCCGCCAGGGGGGCGGCAAGAGACCCAGTACTTC. This translates into CSVHPPGGRQETQYF.

The table lists this clonotype with many counts. This chain links TRBV6-1 with TRBJ1-1; D unresolved. V was cut by 6 bases and J by 0 bases, with 11 bases left in between. Germline values: CDR1 MNHNS, CDR2 SASEGT. This CDR3 comprises 14 residues. For the CDR3, the DNA is TGTGCCAGCAGGCGACACACCCTGAACACTGAAGCTTTCTTT. As protein: CASRRHTLNTEAFF.

The rearrangement uses TRBV5-1 and TRBJ2-1; 7 bases map to TRBD2. V shed 0 bases and J 5 bases; nucleotides not matched to a gene: 8. Germline V gives CDR1 SGHRS, CDR2 YFSETQ. The CDR3 has 16 residues. The DNA of the CDR3 is TGCGCCAGCAGCTTGGTATTGGCTAGCGGAGACAATGAGCAGTTCTTC. It yields the protein CASSLVLASGDNEQFF.

This clonotype was recorded at least ten times. The rearrangement links TRBV20-1 to TRBJ2-1, with TRBD2 identical over 7 bases. V lost 2 bases and J lost 2; bases outside the gene matches: 9. The CDR3 runs 16 residues. In germline, CDR1 is DFQATT, CDR2 SNEGSKA (reference sequence). CDR3 nucleotides: TGCAGTGCTAGAAGAAGGCGGGGGATAACCTACAATGAGCAGTTCTTC. Protein sequence: CSARRRRGITYNEQFF.